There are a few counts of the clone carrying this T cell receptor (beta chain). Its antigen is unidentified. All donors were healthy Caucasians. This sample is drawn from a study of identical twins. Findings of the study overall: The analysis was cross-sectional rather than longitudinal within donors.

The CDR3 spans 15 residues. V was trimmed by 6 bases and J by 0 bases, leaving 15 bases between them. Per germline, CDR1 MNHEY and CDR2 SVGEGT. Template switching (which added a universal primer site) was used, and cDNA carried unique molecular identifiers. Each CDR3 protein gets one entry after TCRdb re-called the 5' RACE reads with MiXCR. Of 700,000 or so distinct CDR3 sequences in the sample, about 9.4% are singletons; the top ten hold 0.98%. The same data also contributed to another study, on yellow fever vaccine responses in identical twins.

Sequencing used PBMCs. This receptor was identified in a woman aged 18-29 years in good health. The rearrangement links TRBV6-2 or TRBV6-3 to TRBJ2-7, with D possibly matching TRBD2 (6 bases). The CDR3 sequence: CASRRLDGDSYEQYF. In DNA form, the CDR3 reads TGTGCCAGCAGAAGACTAGACGGGGACTCCTACGAGCAGTACTTC.